Listed below are T cell receptor beta chains from one sample, sequenced in a study of identical twins. Each CDR3 protein gets one entry after TCRdb re-called the 5' RACE reads with MiXCR. The sample has about 660,000 distinct CDR3 sequences, 8.6% seen once. This same sample was also taken into another study, of yellow fever vaccine responses in identical twins.

What was sequenced was PBMCs. These receptors were collected from a woman aged 18-30 years in good health. CDR3s include the opening cysteine and the closing phenylalanine or tryptophan. Fields, in order: clone size, J gene, V gene, D gene, CDR3 DNA, CDR3 protein. The D gene is left open where the match is weak. Expanded clones are given a class, and other clones once, few, many or no size at all.

abundance: NA
j_gene: TRBJ2-7
v_gene: TRBV5-5
d_gene: NA
CDR3nt: TGTGCCAGCGGCCCTGACATCCTCTACGAGCAGTACTTC
CDR3aa: CASGPDILYEQYF

abundance: NA
j_gene: TRBJ2-7
v_gene: TRBV14
d_gene: NA
CDR3nt: TGTGCCAGCAGCCAAGAACTAGGGGGATTCTACGAGCAGTACTTC
CDR3aa: CASSQELGGFYEQYF

abundance: NA
j_gene: TRBJ2-7
v_gene: TRBV11-2
d_gene: TRBD2
CDR3nt: TGTGCCAGCAGCTTAGGGGCTAGCGGGGCGGACGAGCAGTACTTC
CDR3aa: CASSLGASGADEQYF

abundance: few
j_gene: TRBJ2-5
v_gene: TRBV29-1
d_gene: NA
CDR3nt: TGCAGCGTTGAAGAGGGGTACCAAGAGACCCAGTACTTC
CDR3aa: CSVEEGYQETQYF

abundance: NA
j_gene: TRBJ2-1
v_gene: TRBV6-5
d_gene: TRBD2
CDR3nt: TGTGCCAGCAGCATTACTAGCGGGAGGGCCACCGACGAGCAGTTCTTC
CDR3aa: CASSITSGRATDEQFF

abundance: few
j_gene: TRBJ1-6
v_gene: TRBV6-1
d_gene: NA
CDR3nt: TGTGCCAGCAGGGGACCGTTGACAATCGGACCCCTCCACTTT
CDR3aa: CASRGPLTIGPLHF

abundance: many
j_gene: TRBJ2-6
v_gene: TRBV24-1
d_gene: NA
CDR3nt: TGTGCCACCACCCGACGGATCTCTGGGGCCAACGTCCTGACTTTC
CDR3aa: CATTRRISGANVLTF

abundance: NA
j_gene: TRBJ2-1
v_gene: TRBV7-2
d_gene: NA
CDR3nt: TGTGCCAGCAGCGCCCACGGACAGAACAATGAGCAGTTCTTC
CDR3aa: CASSAHGQNNEQFF

abundance: few
j_gene: TRBJ2-1
v_gene: TRBV11-2
d_gene: NA
CDR3nt: TGTGCCAGCAGCTTAGGCCAGGGGGAGGGCAATGAGCAGTTCTTC
CDR3aa: CASSLGQGEGNEQFF

abundance: NA
j_gene: TRBJ2-2
v_gene: TRBV5-5
d_gene: NA
CDR3nt: TGTGCCAGCAGCCCGTATAGCGAGGGAGGCGGGGAGCTGTTTTTT
CDR3aa: CASSPYSEGGGELFF

abundance: many
j_gene: TRBJ2-7
v_gene: TRBV27
d_gene: NA
CDR3nt: TGTGCCAGCAGACGTCTGGTTGGTAGGGAGATAACCTACGAGCAGTACTTC
CDR3aa: CASRRLVGREITYEQYF

abundance: many
j_gene: TRBJ1-5
v_gene: TRBV12-3/TRBV12-4
d_gene: NA
CDR3nt: TGTGCCAGCAGTCCCGGGCTGGGAGACAATCAGCCCCAGCATTTT
CDR3aa: CASSPGLGDNQPQHF

abundance: NA
j_gene: TRBJ2-1
v_gene: TRBV5-6
d_gene: TRBD1
CDR3nt: TGTGCCAGCAGCTTCAAAACCCGACAGGGAATCTACAATGAGCAGTTCTTC
CDR3aa: CASSFKTRQGIYNEQFF

abundance: few
j_gene: TRBJ1-1
v_gene: TRBV2
d_gene: NA
CDR3nt: TGTGCCAGCAAGGCGGGGCAGAAGGGCACTGAAGCTTTCTTT
CDR3aa: CASKAGQKGTEAFF

abundance: NA
j_gene: TRBJ2-7
v_gene: TRBV20-1
d_gene: NA
CDR3nt: TGCAGTGCGGACCCCGGGGGTATCGAGCAGTACTTC
CDR3aa: CSADPGGIEQYF

abundance: many
j_gene: TRBJ1-1
v_gene: TRBV15
d_gene: TRBD1
CDR3nt: TGTGCCACCAGCAGCATGGACAGGGGGAAAAACACTGAAGCTTTCTTT
CDR3aa: CATSSMDRGKNTEAFF

abundance: many
j_gene: TRBJ1-1
v_gene: TRBV4-1
d_gene: NA
CDR3nt: TGCGCCAGCAGCCAAGAAAGCCGAGTGAACACTGAAGCTTTCTTT
CDR3aa: CASSQESRVNTEAFF

abundance: NA
j_gene: TRBJ2-4
v_gene: TRBV20-1
d_gene: TRBD1
CDR3nt: TGCAGTGCTGCGCCACCGGGACAGGGGGCGGGGGGAAACATTCAGTACTTC
CDR3aa: CSAAPPGQGAGGNIQYF

abundance: many
j_gene: TRBJ1-2
v_gene: TRBV4-1
d_gene: NA
CDR3nt: TGCGCCAGCAGCCAAGATGTGAGGGGCGTCGGTGGCTACACCTTC
CDR3aa: CASSQDVRGVGGYTF

abundance: NA
j_gene: TRBJ2-5
v_gene: TRBV29-1
d_gene: TRBD1
CDR3nt: TGCAGCGTTGAAGATCGCGGACAGGGGCAAGAGACCCAGTACTTC
CDR3aa: CSVEDRGQGQETQYF

abundance: many
j_gene: TRBJ2-6
v_gene: TRBV5-1
d_gene: NA
CDR3nt: TGCGCCAGCAGCTTGGAGGGGACCGGGGCCAACGTCCTGACTTTC
CDR3aa: CASSLEGTGANVLTF

abundance: NA
j_gene: TRBJ2-7
v_gene: TRBV21-1
d_gene: NA
CDR3nt: TGTGCCAGCAGCAATGGGGACGGATCCTACGAGCAGTACTTC
CDR3aa: CASSNGDGSYEQYF

abundance: few
j_gene: TRBJ2-1
v_gene: TRBV5-6
d_gene: TRBD2
CDR3nt: TGTGCCAGCAGCTTCGGGCGGGGGGCCTACAATGAGCAGTTCTTC
CDR3aa: CASSFGRGAYNEQFF

abundance: many
j_gene: TRBJ2-4
v_gene: TRBV12-3/TRBV12-4
d_gene: NA
CDR3nt: TGTGCCAGCAGTTTATCCCCGCTAGCCAAAAACATTCAGTACTTC
CDR3aa: CASSLSPLAKNIQYF

abundance: many
j_gene: TRBJ2-4
v_gene: TRBV10-1
d_gene: NA
CDR3nt: TGCGCCAGCAGTGAGGGGAGGAACATTCAGTACTTC
CDR3aa: CASSEGRNIQYF

abundance: few
j_gene: TRBJ2-7
v_gene: TRBV12-3/TRBV12-4
d_gene: TRBD2
CDR3nt: TGTGCCAGCAGCCCCAGACTAGCTACTAGCTACGAGCAGTACTTC
CDR3aa: CASSPRLATSYEQYF

abundance: NA
j_gene: TRBJ1-4
v_gene: TRBV12-3/TRBV12-4
d_gene: NA
CDR3nt: TGTGCCAGCAGCCCAGGGAAGAGCCTCAAAACTAATGAAAAACTGTTTTTT
CDR3aa: CASSPGKSLKTNEKLFF

abundance: NA
j_gene: TRBJ2-5
v_gene: TRBV10-3
d_gene: TRBD2
CDR3nt: TGTGCCATCAGTGAGCCGCTAGCGGGAGAGACCCAGTACTTC
CDR3aa: CAISEPLAGETQYF

abundance: few
j_gene: TRBJ2-2
v_gene: TRBV10-1
d_gene: NA
CDR3nt: TGCGCCAGCAGTGACCGAGTACCGAGACTAGATTCCACCGGGGAGCTGTTTTTT
CDR3aa: CASSDRVPRLDSTGELFF

abundance: few
j_gene: TRBJ2-7
v_gene: TRBV6-1
d_gene: NA
CDR3nt: TGTGCCAGCAGTGTCAGGGCGGGCGGGTCCTACGAGCAGTACTTC
CDR3aa: CASSVRAGGSYEQYF

abundance: few
j_gene: TRBJ2-2
v_gene: TRBV20-1
d_gene: TRBD2
CDR3nt: TGCAGTGCTGTTAGCGGGAGTGATAACACCGGGGAGCTGTTTTTT
CDR3aa: CSAVSGSDNTGELFF

abundance: many
j_gene: TRBJ2-1
v_gene: TRBV4-2
d_gene: NA
CDR3nt: TGTGCCAGCAGCCAAGATGACTTTTGGGCGGACAACTACAATGAGCAGTTCTTC
CDR3aa: CASSQDDFWADNYNEQFF

abundance: NA
j_gene: TRBJ1-5
v_gene: TRBV3-1
d_gene: NA
CDR3nt: TGTGCCAGCAGCCCAACCTTGAACAGCAATCAGCCCCAGCATTTT
CDR3aa: CASSPTLNSNQPQHF

abundance: NA
j_gene: TRBJ2-7
v_gene: TRBV6-2/TRBV6-3
d_gene: NA
CDR3nt: TGTGCCAGCAGATACATAGAGCGGTTCGAGCAGTACTTC
CDR3aa: CASRYIERFEQYF

abundance: few
j_gene: TRBJ2-1
v_gene: TRBV7-2
d_gene: TRBD2
CDR3nt: TGTGCCAGTCGAGGACTAGCGGGAGGGCAGCAGTTCTTC
CDR3aa: CASRGLAGGQQFF

abundance: few
j_gene: TRBJ2-2
v_gene: TRBV7-8
d_gene: NA
CDR3nt: TGTGCCAGCAACAGCTTAGCATTCTACCAGAACACCGGGGAGCTGTTTTTT
CDR3aa: CASNSLAFYQNTGELFF

abundance: few
j_gene: TRBJ1-2
v_gene: TRBV5-1
d_gene: TRBD1
CDR3nt: TGCGCCAGCAACCCTACAGGGAGGGGACAGTATGGCTACACCTTC
CDR3aa: CASNPTGRGQYGYTF

abundance: few
j_gene: TRBJ2-1
v_gene: TRBV6-2/TRBV6-3
d_gene: NA
CDR3nt: TGTGCCAGCAGTTACGCAATAAGCGGACCCAATGAGCAGTTCTTC
CDR3aa: CASSYAISGPNEQFF

abundance: few
j_gene: TRBJ2-2
v_gene: TRBV10-3
d_gene: NA
CDR3nt: TGTGCCATCAGTGACCGGCGGATCCCCACCGGGGAGCTGTTTTTT
CDR3aa: CAISDRRIPTGELFF

abundance: few
j_gene: TRBJ2-7
v_gene: TRBV27
d_gene: TRBD2
CDR3nt: TGTGCCAGCAGTTTATTTACTAGCGGGAAGGACGAGCAGTACTTC
CDR3aa: CASSLFTSGKDEQYF

abundance: NA
j_gene: TRBJ2-7
v_gene: TRBV7-2
d_gene: TRBD1
CDR3nt: TGTGCCAGCAGCTTAAATCACCGGGACAGTTCCTACGAGCAGTACTTC
CDR3aa: CASSLNHRDSSYEQYF

abundance: many
j_gene: TRBJ2-1
v_gene: TRBV4-3
d_gene: TRBD2
CDR3nt: TGCGCCAGCAGCCAAGATAGGACTAGCTTCGGCGATGAGCAGTTCTTC
CDR3aa: CASSQDRTSFGDEQFF

abundance: NA
j_gene: TRBJ2-1
v_gene: TRBV12-3/TRBV12-4
d_gene: NA
CDR3nt: TGTGCCAGCAGGCCGGGAGATAAGCCCCGAAATGAGCAGTTCTTC
CDR3aa: CASRPGDKPRNEQFF

abundance: few
j_gene: TRBJ2-5
v_gene: TRBV6-4
d_gene: TRBD2
CDR3nt: TGTGCCAGCAGACCGCAGAGCGGGGGCGCACAAGAGACCCAGTACTTC
CDR3aa: CASRPQSGGAQETQYF

abundance: NA
j_gene: TRBJ1-2
v_gene: TRBV27
d_gene: TRBD1
CDR3nt: TGTGCCAGCAGTTGGACAGGGTCTAACTATGGCTACACCTTC
CDR3aa: CASSWTGSNYGYTF

abundance: few
j_gene: TRBJ2-2
v_gene: TRBV7-2
d_gene: TRBD1
CDR3nt: TGTGCCAGCAGCTCGGGACAGGGGGCAGGAACCGGGGAGCTGTTTTTT
CDR3aa: CASSSGQGAGTGELFF

abundance: NA
j_gene: TRBJ2-3
v_gene: TRBV3-1
d_gene: TRBD2
CDR3nt: TGTGCCAGCAGCCAAGCCAGGACTAGCTTCACAGATACGCAGTATTTT
CDR3aa: CASSQARTSFTDTQYF

abundance: few
j_gene: TRBJ1-1
v_gene: TRBV20-1
d_gene: NA
CDR3nt: TGCAGTGCTAGAGATCTGGGGGCTGATGTCTACACTGAAGCTTTCTTT
CDR3aa: CSARDLGADVYTEAFF

abundance: NA
j_gene: TRBJ2-1
v_gene: TRBV28
d_gene: TRBD2
CDR3nt: TGTGCCAGCAGTTTGACTAGCGGGAGCCCCTACAATGAGCAGTTCTTC
CDR3aa: CASSLTSGSPYNEQFF

abundance: few
j_gene: TRBJ1-1
v_gene: TRBV15
d_gene: NA
CDR3nt: TGTGCCACCAGCAGAGATTACCAGTCCGCAGCTTTCTTT
CDR3aa: CATSRDYQSAAFF

abundance: NA
j_gene: TRBJ2-5
v_gene: TRBV3-1
d_gene: NA
CDR3nt: TGTGCCAGCAGCCAAGAGTGGTCAGGTATTATTGTGGAAGAGACCCAGTACTTC
CDR3aa: CASSQEWSGIIVEETQYF

abundance: many
j_gene: TRBJ1-1
v_gene: TRBV7-2
d_gene: TRBD1
CDR3nt: TGTGCCAGCAGCCCACCGGGACAGAGGACTGAAGCTTTCTTT
CDR3aa: CASSPPGQRTEAFF

abundance: few
j_gene: TRBJ2-5
v_gene: TRBV20-1
d_gene: TRBD1
CDR3nt: TGCAGTGCTATCTCCCCGAGACAGGGGGCGATGGAGACCCAGTACTTC
CDR3aa: CSAISPRQGAMETQYF